The 17 T cell receptor beta chains in this list originate from one sample, sequenced in a study of regulatory T cells in long-lasting Graves disease. The TCR beta library used iRepertoire HTBI primers with Arm-PCR amplification of CDR3. TCRdb reanalysed the multiplex PCR reads using MiXCR and keeps one entry per CDR3 protein. The sample records hundreds of thousands of distinct CDR3 sequences, more than 15% being singletons. Time point specified: newly diagnosed GD, antithyroid drugs for less than 3 months. The TCR library was made from RNA that had been extracted from PBMCs in TRIzol. This sample also appeared in a second study, on T cells in Graves' hyperthyroidism and ophthalmopathy.

The sequencing here drew on peripheral blood mononuclear cells (PBMCs), taken at new diagnosis, from a patient treated with antithyroid drugs. Source of these receptors: a woman aged 35-60 years with Graves disease.

This clonotype was detected only a few times. The rearrangement joins TRBV4-1 to TRBJ1-1; possibly TRBD1 for D (6 bases). Per the germline V gene, CDR1 is MGHRA and CDR2 is YSYEKL. V was shortened by 0 bases and J by 7 bases, with 18 bases between the two germline ends. This CDR3 is 16 amino acids long. The CDR3 here is CASSQEPLMGAVEAFF. CDR3 DNA sequence: TGCGCCAGCAGCCAAGAACCCCTAATGGGGGCCGTTGAAGCTTTCTTT.

This clonotype has only a few counts. The V gene is TRBV9, the J gene TRBJ2-1, with D possibly TRBD2 on 6 matching bases. CDR1 is SGDLS and CDR2 is YYNGEE in the germline V gene. This CDR3 spans 17 amino acids. The V end lost 0 bases, the J end lost 1 base, and 14 bases lay between the germline ends. The CDR3 reads CASSVEGGWGSYNEQFF. The CDR3 region has the DNA TGTGCCAGCAGCGTAGAAGGAGGGTGGGGATCCTACAATGAGCAGTTCTTC.

This clonotype showed up just a few times. This chain connects TRBV12-3 or TRBV12-4 to TRBJ1-2; 9 bases agree with TRBD1. With 5 bases clipped from V and 3 bases from J, the junction kept 4 bases outside the gene matches. This CDR3 is 14 amino acids long. The CDR3 region has the DNA TGTGCCAGCAGTGCTGGACAGGGGCACTATGGCTACACCTTC. Its translation is CASSAGQGHYGYTF.

J is TRBJ1-5 and V is TRBV6-5; perhaps TRBD1 as D (6 bases). The CDR3 runs 18 residues. CDR1 and CDR2 from the germline V gene are MNHEY and SVGAGI. Trimming shortened V by 0 bases and J by 7 bases, and 22 bases separated the two germline ends. The CDR3 here is CASSYSADRFEGGQPQHF. In DNA form, the CDR3 reads TGTGCCAGCAGTTACTCCGCTGACAGGTTCGAAGGAGGGCAGCCCCAGCATTTT.

Concerning this clonotype itself: The junction and the germline gene differ at one end; a read error may be behind it. The V gene is TRBV10-3, the J gene TRBJ1-6; maybe TRBD1 (5 bases). The CDR3 extends over 14 amino acids. CDR1 ENHRY and CDR2 SYGVKD come from the germline V gene. The CDR3 DNA reads TGTGCCACCAGTGTAGGGGTTGGGTTTTCACCCCTCCACTTT. This encodes CATSVGVGFSPLHF.

The chain has TRBV10-1 and TRBJ2-5; D remains ambiguous. Germline lookup yields CDR1 WNHNN and CDR2 SYGVQD (reference sequence). Trimming removed 0 bases at V and 5 bases at J, with 10 bases between. The CDR3 extends over 14 amino acids. CDR3 bases: TGCGCCAGCAGTGAGTCTCCGCGTGGTGAGACCCAGTACTTC. The encoded protein is CASSESPRGETQYF.

This clonotype has a count of ten or more. One junction end does not reproduce the germline sequence, and a read error may be involved. This chain connects TRBV18 to TRBJ1-4; D uncertain. The germline V gene has CDR1 KGHSH and CDR2 LQKENI. This CDR3 comprises 12 residues. DNA of the CDR3: TGCGCCAGCAGCCAATCGGACGAAAAACTGTTTTTT. The encoded protein is CASSQSDEKLFF.

This clonotype was seen a few times. V and J are TRBV3-1 and TRBJ1-1; 9 bases are shared with TRBD1. The trim removed 5 bases at V and 7 bases at J, leaving 8 bases unmatched. The CDR3 runs 14 residues. CDR1 and CDR2 (germline): LGHDT, YNNKEL (reference sequence). Here the CDR3 reads CASSLQGAQNEAFF. CDR3 nucleotides: TGTGCCAGCAGCTTACAGGGGGCGCAGAATGAAGCTTTCTTT.

At least ten counts were recorded for this clonotype. V is TRBV12-3 or TRBV12-4 and J is TRBJ2-1; 13 nucleotides line up with TRBD2. The CDR3 has 17 amino acids. Trimming at V came to 7 bases and at J to 5 bases, leaving 11 bases not matched to a gene. The CDR3: CASTPGTSGELDNEQFF. DNA of the CDR3: TGTGCCAGCACCCCAGGGACTAGCGGGGAGTTAGACAATGAGCAGTTCTTC.

This clonotype was seen a few times. A read error is possible here, since a much larger clone lies one base away. V and J are TRBV30 and TRBJ2-2; D could derive from TRBD1 or TRBD2 (5 bases each). The V gene lost 3 bases and the J gene lost 4 bases, with 12 bases spanning the gap. This CDR3 has 14 amino acids. CDR1 is GTSNPN and CDR2 is SVGIG in the germline V gene (reference sequence). CDR3 residues: CAWSPGTGTGELFF. CDR3 DNA: TGTGCCTGGAGCCCCGGGACCGGCACCGGGGAGCTGTTTTTT.

There are many counts of this clonotype. The chain has TRBV13 and TRBJ2-3; D might be TRBD1 or TRBD2, each matching 5 bases. V was shortened by 3 bases and J by 1 base, with 17 bases between the two germline ends. The CDR3 loop spans 17 amino acids. Germline CDR1 and CDR2: PRHDT and FYEKMQ (reference sequence). The CDR3 is CASSFLAQGAGTDTQYF. As DNA, the CDR3 is TGTGCCAGCAGCTTCTTGGCCCAGGGAGCTGGCACAGATACGCAGTATTTT.

This clonotype was found a few times. This chain joins TRBV2 and TRBJ2-2; D is unresolved. The CDR3 spans 13 residues. Trimming removed 5 bases from V and 6 bases from J, with 10 bases in between. Per the germline V gene, CDR1 is SNHLY and CDR2 is FYNNEI. CDR3 nucleotide sequence: TGTGCCAGCAGTTTATGGGGTGCCGGGGAGCTGTTTTTT. Translated: CASSLWGAGELFF.

This clonotype was counted ten times or more. The rearrangement links TRBV28 to TRBJ2-7; 15 bases line up with TRBD2. Germline CDR1 reads MDHEN; CDR2 reads SYDVKM. This CDR3 is built from 17 residues. Trimming removed 6 bases from V and 5 bases from J; junction bases left unmatched: 11. The chain's CDR3 is CASRSGGTSGGLNEQYF. The CDR3 DNA follows: TGTGCCAGCAGATCCGGTGGGACTAGCGGGGGGCTAAACGAGCAGTACTTC.

This chain joins TRBV6-2 or TRBV6-3 and TRBJ1-1; D is uncertain. The V gene's germline CDR1 is MNHEY and CDR2 SVGEGT. This CDR3 region has 15 residues. The V end was cut by 0 bases, the J end by 4 bases, with 12 bases between. The CDR3 sequence is CASSYSMVGGTEAFF. The CDR3 bases are TGTGCCAGCAGTTACTCGATGGTCGGTGGCACTGAAGCTTTCTTT.

This clonotype was counted many times. The chain is built from TRBV6-2 or TRBV6-3 and TRBJ2-5; 9 positions match TRBD2. Germline V gene lookup returns CDR1 MNHEY and CDR2 SVGEGT. The junction had 22 bases not matched to a gene; V was cut back by 5 bases and J by 0 bases. The CDR3 is made up of 21 amino acids. CDR3 sequence: CASSAAERGLAGNLYQETQYF. The CDR3 coding sequence is TGTGCCAGCAGTGCCGCCGAGAGAGGTCTAGCGGGGAATCTGTACCAAGAGACCCAGTACTTC.

J is TRBJ2-7 and V is TRBV10-3; D gene ambiguous. This CDR3 contains 14 residues. The V end lost 4 bases, the J end lost 0 bases, and 10 bases lay between the germline ends. Germline V gene sequence: CDR1 ENHRY, CDR2 SYGVKD. CDR3 loop: CAISGRTLSYEQYF. CDR3 sequence (DNA): TGTGCCATCAGTGGACGCACCCTCTCCTACGAGCAGTACTTC.

The chain employs TRBV4-1 and TRBJ2-3; D gene uncertain. CDR1 and CDR2 (germline): MGHRA, YSYEKL. This CDR3 has 14 residues. V lost 4 bases to trimming and J lost 7 bases, with 15 bases between them. This CDR3 reads CASSRPSTRHTQYF. In nucleotides, the CDR3 is TGCGCCAGCAGCCGCCCCTCGACTCGGCATACGCAGTATTTT.